Shown below are 19 T cell receptor beta chains from a single sample sequenced in a study of T-cell memory formation after mild COVID-19. In TCRdb, the 5' RACE reads were re-called with MiXCR into one record per CDR3 protein. The sample records some 290,000 distinct CDR3 sequences, roughly 16% being singletons. Sequencing input: PBMCs or a T cell subset sorted from them (not recorded which). All receptors come from a young man who had mild COVID-19 (a few samples of this study predate the infection). Cell type and time point are not known.

This clonotype showed up just a few times. The rearrangement joins TRBV10-1 to TRBJ2-7, with 7 positions matching TRBD1. This CDR3 has 16 residues. Losses at the gene ends were 2 bases for V and 0 bases for J; bases not matched to a gene: 7. Germline assignment: CDR1 WNHNN and CDR2 SYGVQD (reference sequence). The CDR3 DNA is TGCGCCAGCAGTGAGGAACCGACAGGGAGCTCCTACGAGCAGTACTTC. Amino acid sequence: CASSEEPTGSSYEQYF.

This sequence joins TRBV5-1 and TRBJ1-4, with 8 nucleotides matching TRBD1. V shed 4 bases and J 8 bases; nucleotides not matched to a gene: 7. The CDR3 is made up of 14 amino acids. Germline V gives CDR1 SGHRS, CDR2 YFSETQ. The CDR3 protein is CASSGQGQGEKLFF. The CDR3 bases are TGCGCCAGCAGCGGACAGGGCCAAGGGGAAAAACTGTTTTTT.

This clonotype occurred a few times. The chain joins TRBV19 to TRBJ1-1, with TRBD1 identical over 11 bases. In germline, CDR1 is LNHDA, CDR2 SQIVND (reference sequence). The CDR3 loop spans 16 amino acids. J gave up 4 bases and V 7 bases, and 11 bases lay outside the gene matches. The CDR3 DNA is TGTGCCAGTACTCAAAGGGACAGGGGGATGGGCACTGAAGCTTTCTTT. The encoded protein is CASTQRDRGMGTEAFF.

This clonotype showed up just once. The J gene is TRBJ2-3, the V gene TRBV3-1, with 10 bases that match TRBD1. The CDR3 sequence is 17 residues long. CDR1 is LGHDT and CDR2 is YNNKEL in the germline V gene (reference sequence). V was clipped by 4 bases and J by 3 bases; unmatched bases: 10. In DNA, the CDR3 is TGTGCCAGCAGCCGGAGGGCGACAGGGGGCTTAACAGATACGCAGTATTTT. It translates to CASSRRATGGLTDTQYF.

This chain connects TRBV9 to TRBJ2-5, with D tentatively TRBD2 (5 bases). The CDR3 consists of 15 residues. Trimming removed 4 bases at V and 5 bases at J, with 18 bases between. Germline V gene data show CDR1 as SGDLS and CDR2 as YYNGEE. The CDR3 here is CASSPMDRELETQYF. The CDR3 DNA reads TGTGCCAGCAGCCCAATGGACCGGGAACTGGAGACCCAGTACTTC. The full variable domain, in which reference TRBV9 and TRBJ2-5 provide the parts outside the CDR3, is DSGVTQTPKHLITATGQRVTLRCSPRSGDLSVYWYQQSLDQGLQFLIQYYNGEERAKGNILERFSAQQFPDLHSELNLSSLELGDSALYFCASSPMDRELETQYFGPGTRLLVL.

The chain links TRBV12-3 or TRBV12-4 to TRBJ2-1, with 8 bases lining up with TRBD2. The ends lost 8 bases at V and 6 bases at J; junction bases unmatched: 6. The CDR3 is 13 residues long. This CDR3 reads CASGTSLVNEQFF. Here the CDR3 DNA reads TGTGCCAGCGGGACTAGTCTGGTCAATGAGCAGTTCTTC.

This clonotype was observed a single time. The chain carries TRBV25-1 and TRBJ2-7; D remains unclear. Germline values: CDR1 MGHDK, CDR2 SYGVNS. V lost 3 bases and J 0 bases, leaving 9 bases between the germline ends. CDR3 size: 14 residues. The CDR3 DNA reads TGTGCCAGCAGTGACTCTGGGGACTCCTACGAGCAGTACTTC. This translates into CASSDSGDSYEQYF.

This chain connects TRBV20-1 to TRBJ2-4; 7 bases fit TRBD1. The germline gives CDR1 DFQATT, CDR2 SNEGSKA (reference sequence). Trimming took 3 bases from V and 1 from J; bases not matched to a gene: 3. This CDR3 has 14 residues. The CDR3 coding sequence is TGCAGTGCTAGCAGGGGGTCGGCCAAAAACATTCAGTACTTC. It specifies CSASRGSAKNIQYF.

This clonotype has a handful of counts. The chain uses TRBV18 and TRBJ2-5; 7 bases are a match to TRBD2. The CDR3 loop spans 13 amino acids. The V and J ends lost 4 bases and 5 bases, in that order; junction bases with no gene match: 4. Germline assignment: CDR1 KGHSH and CDR2 LQKENI. DNA of the CDR3: TGTGCCAGCTCACAGAGTAGCGGGGAGACCCAGTACTTC. Its protein is CASSQSSGETQYF.

This chain connects TRBV4-3 to TRBJ2-5; 7 bases agree with TRBD1. Trimming took 2 bases from V and 2 from J; bases not matched to a gene: 5. The CDR3 runs to 15 residues. Germline V gene data show CDR1 as LGHNA and CDR2 as YSLEER. In DNA, the CDR3 is TGCGCCAGCAGCCAAAACCCGGGACAGCAAGAGACCCAGTACTTC. Its translation is CASSQNPGQQETQYF.

V usage is TRBV28 and J usage is TRBJ1-1; D is ambiguous. V gave up 2 bases and J gave up 8 bases, with 15 bases separating them. The CDR3 is 14 amino acids. Germline loops: CDR1 MDHEN, CDR2 SYDVKM. In nucleotides, the CDR3 is TGTGCCAGCAGTTTAGGCAGCCCAATTAAAGAAGCTTTCTTT. The encoded protein is CASSLGSPIKEAFF.

This clonotype has a count of ten or more. The rearrangement links TRBV4-3 to TRBJ2-7; D possibly matches TRBD1 or TRBD2 (5 bases each). Trimming took off 4 bases at V and 0 bases at J, with 16 bases between the two ends. The CDR3 totals 16 residues. Per germline, CDR1 LGHNA and CDR2 YSLEER. CDR3 sequence: CASSRGHGDRSYEQYF. CDR3 nucleotides: TGCGCCAGCAGCCGCGGACACGGGGACCGCTCCTACGAGCAGTACTTC.

This chain joins TRBV12-3 or TRBV12-4 and TRBJ1-2, with unresolved D. The CDR3 is 14 amino acids. V lost 0 bases and J lost 5, with 10 bases in between. CDR3 nucleotides: TGTGCCAGCAGTTTAGCCACGGCCACATATGGCTACACCTTC. It encodes CASSLATATYGYTF.

The V call is TRBV6-6, the J call TRBJ2-7, with D possibly matching TRBD2 (6 bases). Between the trimmed V and J ends, which lost 4 bases and 7 bases, there was a span of 32 bases. Germline CDR1 is MNHNY and CDR2 is SVGAGI (reference sequence). The CDR3 consists of 19 residues. The CDR3 nucleotides are TGTGCCAGCAGTTTACCCACTCTCTTCGATCTTGGAGGGGCCGGGGAGCAGTACTTC. It encodes CASSLPTLFDLGGAGEQYF.

This clonotype came up a few times. The chain combines TRBV28 with TRBJ1-1; 9 bases are shared with TRBD1. In germline, CDR1 is MDHEN, CDR2 SYDVKM. Trimming cost V 4 bases and J 3 bases; bases outside gene matches: 3. The CDR3 is made up of 14 amino acids. The CDR3 region is CASSSGTGHTEAFF. CDR3 DNA: TGTGCCAGCAGTTCGGGGACAGGGCACACTGAAGCTTTCTTT. Filled out from reference TRBV28 and TRBJ1-1, the complete variable domain reads DVKVTQSSRYLVKRTGEKVFLECVQDMDHENMFWYRQDPGLGLRLIYFSYDVKMKEKGDIPEGYSVSREKKERFSLILESASTNQTSMYLCASSSGTGHTEAFFGQGTRLTVV.

This clonotype occurred a few times. V gene TRBV7-3 combines with J gene TRBJ1-3; D is ambiguous. The CDR3 is 15 amino acids. The V and J ends lost 5 bases and 0 bases respectively, with 11 bases between them. The germline V gene encodes CDR1 SGHTA and CDR2 FQGTGA. DNA for the CDR3: TGTGCCAGCAGCCGCGGGCCGGTCTCTGGAAACACCATATATTTT. Encoded protein: CASSRGPVSGNTIYF.

This clonotype came up a few times. The chain couples TRBV20-1 to TRBJ1-1, with 8 nucleotides matching TRBD1. The CDR3 loop spans 16 amino acids. V was pared by 0 bases and J by 9 bases, with 15 bases of the junction left unmatched. Germline CDR1 and CDR2: DFQATT and SNEGSKA (reference sequence). Here the CDR3 DNA reads TGCAGTGCTAGAGATTTTCGGCAGGGGGCGACGGGTCAAGCTTTCTTT. It is translated as CSARDFRQGATGQAFF.

In its sample, this clonotype was seen many times. This chain uses TRBV6-2 or TRBV6-3 with TRBJ1-1, with a possible D match to TRBD1 (5 bases). V was trimmed by 2 bases and J by 5 bases, leaving 9 bases between them. Germline-derived CDR1 and CDR2 are MNHEY and SVGEGT. The CDR3 contains 13 residues. The CDR3 reads CASSYIGGTEAFF. Written as DNA, the CDR3 is TGTGCCAGCAGTTACATCGGGGGGACTGAAGCTTTCTTT.

This clonotype has at least ten counts. This rearrangement joins TRBV25-1 to TRBJ2-7, with D possibly being TRBD1 or TRBD2 (5 bases each). Germline V gene data show CDR1 as MGHDK and CDR2 as SYGVNS. V was cut by 6 bases and J by 2 bases, with 14 bases left in between. The CDR3 runs to 14 residues. DNA of the CDR3: TGTGCCAGCAGCCGGGACCGGGGAACCTACGAGCAGTACTTC. The encoded protein is CASSRDRGTYEQYF.